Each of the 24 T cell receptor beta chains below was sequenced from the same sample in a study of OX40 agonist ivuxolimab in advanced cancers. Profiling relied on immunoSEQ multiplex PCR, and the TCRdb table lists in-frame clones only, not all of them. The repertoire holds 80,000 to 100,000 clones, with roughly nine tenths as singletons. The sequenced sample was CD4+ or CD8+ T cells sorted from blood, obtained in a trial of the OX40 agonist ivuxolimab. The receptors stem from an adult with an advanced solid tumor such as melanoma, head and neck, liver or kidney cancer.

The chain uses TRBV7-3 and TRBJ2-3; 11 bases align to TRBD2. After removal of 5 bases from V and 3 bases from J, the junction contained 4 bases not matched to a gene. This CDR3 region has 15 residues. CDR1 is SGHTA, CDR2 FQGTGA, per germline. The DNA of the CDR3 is TGTGCCAGCAGCCCTCTAGCGGGGGGTACAGATACGCAGTATTTT. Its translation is CASSPLAGGTDTQYF. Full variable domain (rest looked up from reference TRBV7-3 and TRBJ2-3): GAGVSQTPSNKVTEKGKYVELRCDPISGHTALYWYRQSLGQGPEFLIYFQGTGAADDSGLPNDRFFAVRPEGSVSTLKIQRTERGDSAVYLCASSPLAGGTDTQYFGPGTRLTVL.

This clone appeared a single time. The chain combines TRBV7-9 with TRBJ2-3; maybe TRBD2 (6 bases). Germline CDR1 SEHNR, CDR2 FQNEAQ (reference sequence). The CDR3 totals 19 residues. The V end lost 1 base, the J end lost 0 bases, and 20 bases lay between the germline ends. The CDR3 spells CASSLGAAGQTLSTDTQYF. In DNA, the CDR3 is TGTGCCAGCAGCTTAGGGGCAGCGGGCCAGACCCTTAGCACAGATACGCAGTATTTT. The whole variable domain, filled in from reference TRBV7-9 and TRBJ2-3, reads DTGVSQNPRHKITKRGQNVTFRCDPISEHNRLYWYRQTLGQGPEFLTYFQNEAQLEKSRLLSDRFSAERPKGSFSTLEIQRTEQGDSAMYLCASSLGAAGQTLSTDTQYFGPGTRLTVL.

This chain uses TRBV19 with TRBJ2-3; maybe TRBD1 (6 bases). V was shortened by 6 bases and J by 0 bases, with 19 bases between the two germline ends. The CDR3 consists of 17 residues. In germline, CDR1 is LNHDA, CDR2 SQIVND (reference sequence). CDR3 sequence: CASRPPGTSLSTDTQYF. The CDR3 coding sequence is TGTGCCAGTAGGCCCCCCGGGACATCATTGAGCACAGATACGCAGTATTTT.

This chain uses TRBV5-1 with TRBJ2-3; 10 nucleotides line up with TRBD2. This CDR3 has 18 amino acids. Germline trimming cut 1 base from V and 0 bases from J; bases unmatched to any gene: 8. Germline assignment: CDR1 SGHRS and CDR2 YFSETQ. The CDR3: CASSLSSGGFASTDTQYF. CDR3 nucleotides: TGCGCCAGCAGCTTGTCTAGCGGGGGCTTCGCTAGCACAGATACGCAGTATTTT. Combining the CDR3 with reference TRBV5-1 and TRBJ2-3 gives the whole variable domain KAGVTQTPRYLIKTRGQQVTLSCSPISGHRSVSWYQQTPGQGLQFLFEYFSETQRNKGNFPGRFSGRQFSNSRSEMNVSTLELGDSALYLCASSLSSGGFASTDTQYFGPGTRLTVL.

In nucleotides, the CDR3 is TGTGCCTGGCTTAGCGGGGAGAGCTCCTACGAGCAGTACTTC. It translates to CAWLSGESSYEQYF. The chain joins TRBV30 to TRBJ2-7, with TRBD2 matching over 8 bases. With 5 bases clipped from V and 0 bases from J, the junction kept 6 bases outside the gene matches. The germline gives CDR1 GTSNPN, CDR2 SVGIG (reference sequence). The CDR3 is made up of 14 amino acids.

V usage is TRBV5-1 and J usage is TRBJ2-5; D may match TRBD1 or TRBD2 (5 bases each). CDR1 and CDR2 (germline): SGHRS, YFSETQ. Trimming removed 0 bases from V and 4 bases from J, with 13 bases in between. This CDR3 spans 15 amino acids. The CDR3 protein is CASSLDQGRGETQYF. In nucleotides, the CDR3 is TGCGCCAGCAGCTTGGACCAGGGACGAGGAGAGACCCAGTACTTC.

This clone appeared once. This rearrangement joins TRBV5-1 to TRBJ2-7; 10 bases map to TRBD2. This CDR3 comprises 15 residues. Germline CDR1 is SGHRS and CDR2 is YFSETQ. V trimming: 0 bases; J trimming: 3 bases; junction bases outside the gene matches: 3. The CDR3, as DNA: TGCGCCAGCAGCTTGGCCTCTAGCGGGGGCTACGAGCAGTACTTC. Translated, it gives CASSLASSGGYEQYF.

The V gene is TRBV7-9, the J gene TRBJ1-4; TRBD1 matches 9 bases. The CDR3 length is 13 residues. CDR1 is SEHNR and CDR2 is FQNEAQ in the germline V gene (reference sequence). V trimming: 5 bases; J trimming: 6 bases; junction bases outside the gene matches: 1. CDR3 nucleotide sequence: TGTGCCAGCAGCAGGACAGGGGATGAAAAACTGTTTTTT. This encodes CASSRTGDEKLFF.

In nucleotides, the CDR3 is TGTGCCAGCAGCTCCCTAGCGGGAGGGCCTTCCGAGCAGTACTTC. This encodes CASSSLAGGPSEQYF. The chain links TRBV7-8 to TRBJ2-7, with 12 bases that match TRBD2. Germline CDR1 reads SGHVS; CDR2 reads FQNEAQ. The V and J ends lost 4 bases and 6 bases, in that order; junction bases with no gene match: 7. The CDR3 runs to 15 residues.

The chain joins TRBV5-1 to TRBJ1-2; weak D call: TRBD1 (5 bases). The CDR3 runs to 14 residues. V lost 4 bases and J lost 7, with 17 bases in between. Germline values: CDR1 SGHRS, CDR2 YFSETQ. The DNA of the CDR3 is TGCGCCAGCAGCGCGTACGACAGTAGTGGTGGCTACACCTTC. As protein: CASSAYDSSGGYTF.

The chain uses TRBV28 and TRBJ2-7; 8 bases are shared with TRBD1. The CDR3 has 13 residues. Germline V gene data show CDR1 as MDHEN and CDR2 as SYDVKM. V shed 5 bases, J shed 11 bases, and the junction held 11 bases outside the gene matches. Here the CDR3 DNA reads TGTGCCAGCAGTCCTTATATCGCAGGGGGCAAGTACTTC. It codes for CASSPYIAGGKYF.

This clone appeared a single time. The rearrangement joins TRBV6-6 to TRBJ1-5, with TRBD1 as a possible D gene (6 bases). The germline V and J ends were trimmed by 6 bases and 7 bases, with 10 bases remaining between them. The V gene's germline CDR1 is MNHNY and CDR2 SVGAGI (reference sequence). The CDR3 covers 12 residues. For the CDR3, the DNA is TGTGCCAGCAGAAAACAGGGCCAGCCCCAGCATTTT. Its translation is CASRKQGQPQHF.

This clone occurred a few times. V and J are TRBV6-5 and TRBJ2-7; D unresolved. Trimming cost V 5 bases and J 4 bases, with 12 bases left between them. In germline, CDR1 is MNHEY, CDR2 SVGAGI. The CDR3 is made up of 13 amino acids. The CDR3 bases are TGTGCCAGCAGTCCGCCTAGAGCGTACGAGCAGTACTTC. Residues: CASSPPRAYEQYF.

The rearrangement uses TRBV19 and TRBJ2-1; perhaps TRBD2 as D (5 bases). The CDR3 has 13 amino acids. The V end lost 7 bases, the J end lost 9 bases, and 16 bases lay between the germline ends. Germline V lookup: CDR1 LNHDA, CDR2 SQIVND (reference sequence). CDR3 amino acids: CASKRTGLGEQFF. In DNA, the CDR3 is TGTGCCAGTAAAAGAACGGGGTTAGGTGAGCAGTTCTTC.

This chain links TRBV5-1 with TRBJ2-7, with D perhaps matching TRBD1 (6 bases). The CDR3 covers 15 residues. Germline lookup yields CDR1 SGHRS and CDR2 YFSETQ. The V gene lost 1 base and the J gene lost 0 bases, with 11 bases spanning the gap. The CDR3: CASSLPTGSSYEQYF. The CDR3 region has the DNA TGCGCCAGCAGCTTGCCCACAGGGAGCTCCTACGAGCAGTACTTC.

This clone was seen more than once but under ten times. The CDR3 DNA reads TGTGCCAGCTCAACTCTCGACAGGGGAAACGAGCAGTACTTC. It specifies CASSTLDRGNEQYF. The J gene is TRBJ2-7, the V gene TRBV18, with 8 bases fitting TRBD1. The CDR3 consists of 14 residues. Germline V gene lookup returns CDR1 KGHSH and CDR2 LQKENI. The trim removed 5 bases at V and 5 bases at J, leaving 8 bases unmatched.

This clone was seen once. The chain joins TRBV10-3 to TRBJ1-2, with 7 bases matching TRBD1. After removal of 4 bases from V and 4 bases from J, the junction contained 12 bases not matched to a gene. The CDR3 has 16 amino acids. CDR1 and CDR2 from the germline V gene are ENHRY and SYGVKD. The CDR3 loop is CAISVGSRGLGYGYTF. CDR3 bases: TGTGCCATCAGTGTGGGATCAAGGGGGCTGGGCTATGGCTACACCTTC.

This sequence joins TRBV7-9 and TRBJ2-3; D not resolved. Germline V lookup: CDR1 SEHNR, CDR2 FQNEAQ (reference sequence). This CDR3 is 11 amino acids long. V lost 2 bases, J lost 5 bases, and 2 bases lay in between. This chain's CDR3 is CASSLIDTQYF. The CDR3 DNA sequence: TGTGCCAGCAGCTTAATAGATACGCAGTATTTT. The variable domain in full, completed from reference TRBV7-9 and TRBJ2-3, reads DTGVSQNPRHKITKRGQNVTFRCDPISEHNRLYWYRQTLGQGPEFLTYFQNEAQLEKSRLLSDRFSAERPKGSFSTLEIQRTEQGDSAMYLCASSLIDTQYFGPGTRLTVL.

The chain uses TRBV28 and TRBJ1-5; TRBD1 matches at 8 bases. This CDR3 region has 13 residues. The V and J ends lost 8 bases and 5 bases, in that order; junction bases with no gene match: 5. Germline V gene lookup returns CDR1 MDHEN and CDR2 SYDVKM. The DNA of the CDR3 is TGTGCCAGCCAGACAGGGGACTATCAGCCCCAGCATTTT. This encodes CASQTGDYQPQHF.

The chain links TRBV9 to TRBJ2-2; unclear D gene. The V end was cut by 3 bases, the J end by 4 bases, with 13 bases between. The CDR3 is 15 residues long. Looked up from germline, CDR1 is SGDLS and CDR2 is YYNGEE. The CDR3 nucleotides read TGTGCCAGCAGCGAGGCAGTATCCTCCACCGGGGAGCTGTTTTTT. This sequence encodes CASSEAVSSTGELFF.

The CDR3 region has the DNA TGTGCCAGTAACGACAGGGGGGGGTTGAACACTGAAGCTTTCTTT. This codes for CASNDRGGLNTEAFF. This chain connects TRBV19 to TRBJ1-1; TRBD1 aligns across 9 bases. The V and J ends lost 7 bases and 0 bases, in that order; junction bases with no gene match: 6. Germline V gene sequence: CDR1 LNHDA, CDR2 SQIVND (reference sequence). The CDR3 sequence is 15 residues long. The full variable domain, rest sourced from reference TRBV19 and TRBJ1-1, is DGGITQSPKYLFRKEGQNVTLSCEQNLNHDAMYWYRQDPGQGLRLIYYSQIVNDFQKGDIAEGYSVSREKKESFPLTVTSAQKNPTAFYLCASNDRGGLNTEAFFGQGTRLTVV.

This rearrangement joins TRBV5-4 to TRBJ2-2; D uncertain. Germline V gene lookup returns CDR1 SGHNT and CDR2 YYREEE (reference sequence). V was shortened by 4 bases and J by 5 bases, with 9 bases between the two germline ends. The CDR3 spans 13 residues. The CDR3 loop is CASSAIRTGELFF. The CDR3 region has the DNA TGTGCCAGCAGCGCAATCCGGACCGGGGAGCTGTTTTTT.

CDR3 bases: TGTGCCAGCAGCCAAAAGGGGTCGGGTTCCTATGGCTACACCTTC. This encodes CASSQKGSGSYGYTF. V and J are TRBV2 and TRBJ1-2, with D possibly matching TRBD1 (5 bases). In germline, CDR1 is SNHLY, CDR2 FYNNEI. This CDR3 spans 15 amino acids. With 6 bases removed from V and 4 bases from J, the gap between germline ends came to 18 bases.

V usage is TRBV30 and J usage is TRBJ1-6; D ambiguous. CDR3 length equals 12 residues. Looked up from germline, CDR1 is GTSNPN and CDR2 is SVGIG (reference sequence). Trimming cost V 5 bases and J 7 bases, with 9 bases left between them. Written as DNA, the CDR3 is TGTGCCTGGGACCGCCGGAATTCACCCCTCCACTTT. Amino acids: CAWDRRNSPLHF. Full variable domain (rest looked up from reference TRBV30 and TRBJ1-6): SQTIHQWPATLVQPVGSPLSLECTVEGTSNPNLYWYRQAAGRGLQLLFYSVGIGQISSEVPQNLSASRPQDRQFILSSKKLLLSDSGFYLCAWDRRNSPLHFGNGTRLTVT.